Listed below are T cell receptor beta chains from one sample, sequenced in a study of cytomegalovirus exposure and HLA in healthy donors. Produced via immunoSEQ multiplex PCR; TCRdb's table is partial and in-frame only. The top ten hold around 2% of the sample, which has tens of thousands of clones, roughly 79% seen once. The sample consisted of PBMCs. The receptors shown here come from a woman aged 25 to 45 in good health and CMV-seronegative. Both conserved end residues are part of each CDR3. D genes are given only for firm matches. Where a row states a size, it is once, few, many or the class of an expanded clone; other rows omit it.

J gene: TRBJ2-2; clone size: .; V gene: TRBV29-1; D gene: .; CDR3 protein: CSVGGRVGTGELFF; CDR3 DNA: TGCAGCGTTGGGGGCAGGGTCGGCACCGGGGAGCTGTTTTTT
J gene: TRBJ2-3; clone size: .; V gene: TRBV4-1; D gene: .; CDR3 protein: CASSQAGSATSTDTQYF; CDR3 DNA: TGCGCCAGCAGCCAAGCGGGAAGCGCAACTAGCACAGATACGCAGTATTTT
J gene: TRBJ2-7; clone size: .; V gene: TRBV30; D gene: .; CDR3 protein: CAWMDGVYEQYF; CDR3 DNA: TGTGCCTGGATGGACGGGGTCTACGAGCAGTACTTC
J gene: TRBJ1-5; clone size: few; V gene: TRBV6-5; D gene: .; CDR3 protein: CASSDRSNQPQHF; CDR3 DNA: TGTGCCAGCAGTGACAGAAGCAATCAGCCCCAGCATTTT
J gene: TRBJ1-1; clone size: .; V gene: TRBV19; D gene: .; CDR3 protein: CAGSKRENWDTEAFF; CDR3 DNA: TGTGCCGGTAGTAAACGGGAAAACTGGGACACTGAAGCTTTCTTT
J gene: TRBJ1-5; clone size: .; V gene: TRBV19; D gene: .; CDR3 protein: CASSIRGQAGSQPQHF; CDR3 DNA: TGTGCCAGTAGTATTAGGGGCCAAGCGGGATCTCAGCCCCAGCATTTT
J gene: TRBJ2-1; clone size: .; V gene: TRBV29-1; D gene: .; CDR3 protein: CSVEDLRADTYNEQFF; CDR3 DNA: TGCAGCGTTGAAGATCTGCGGGCCGATACCTACAATGAGCAGTTCTTC
J gene: TRBJ2-3; clone size: .; V gene: TRBV28; D gene: TRBD1; CDR3 protein: CASSLVGQGVYPSTDTQYF; CDR3 DNA: TGTGCCAGCAGTTTGGTGGGACAGGGGGTTTATCCTAGCACAGATACGCAGTATTTT
J gene: TRBJ2-2; clone size: .; V gene: TRBV11-2; D gene: .; CDR3 protein: CASSLQAPGELFF; CDR3 DNA: TGTGCCAGCAGCCTACAGGCGCCCGGGGAGCTGTTTTTT
J gene: TRBJ1-4; clone size: .; V gene: TRBV7-9; D gene: TRBD1; CDR3 protein: CSSSLGQSNEKLFF; CDR3 DNA: TGTTCCAGCAGCTTGGGACAGTCTAATGAAAAACTGTTTTTT
J gene: TRBJ2-2; clone size: .; V gene: TRBV5-6; D gene: TRBD2; CDR3 protein: CASSLRTSGNSAGELFF; CDR3 DNA: TGTGCCAGCAGCCTCAGGACTAGCGGGAACTCTGCCGGGGAGCTGTTTTTT
J gene: TRBJ1-3; clone size: .; V gene: TRBV29-1; D gene: .; CDR3 protein: CSVEERTVSGNTIYF; CDR3 DNA: TGCAGCGTTGAAGAGAGGACAGTCTCTGGAAACACCATATATTTT
J gene: TRBJ1-5; clone size: .; V gene: TRBV5-6; D gene: .; CDR3 protein: CASSLGQGGSSNQPQHF; CDR3 DNA: TGTGCCAGCAGCTTGGGGCAGGGCGGGAGTAGCAATCAGCCCCAACATTTT
J gene: TRBJ1-6; clone size: .; V gene: TRBV19; D gene: .; CDR3 protein: CASSHGQRNSPLHF; CDR3 DNA: TGTGCCAGTAGCCACGGACAGAGGAATTCACCCCTCCACTTT
J gene: TRBJ2-5; clone size: .; V gene: TRBV11-2; D gene: .; CDR3 protein: CASSLRGYQETQYF; CDR3 DNA: TGTGCCAGCAGCCTGAGGGGGTACCAAGAGACCCAGTACTTC
J gene: TRBJ2-1; clone size: .; V gene: TRBV28; D gene: .; CDR3 protein: CASAWGLSYNEQFF; CDR3 DNA: TGTGCCAGCGCTTGGGGGCTTTCGTACAATGAGCAGTTCTTC
J gene: TRBJ1-1; clone size: .; V gene: TRBV6-1; D gene: .; CDR3 protein: CASSEGYQTVAEAFF; CDR3 DNA: TGTGCCAGCAGTGAAGGGTACCAAACTGTCGCTGAAGCTTTCTTT
J gene: TRBJ2-5; clone size: .; V gene: TRBV5-4; D gene: .; CDR3 protein: CASSLRTAQETQYF; CDR3 DNA: TGTGCCAGCAGCCTCAGGACAGCTCAAGAGACCCAGTACTTC
J gene: TRBJ1-4; clone size: few; V gene: TRBV30; D gene: .; CDR3 protein: CAWSVPPRGGKLFF; CDR3 DNA: TGTGCCTGGAGTGTACCCCCCCGCGGCGGGAAACTGTTTTTT
J gene: TRBJ1-2; clone size: .; V gene: TRBV5-6; D gene: TRBD1; CDR3 protein: CASSLAGAGGDGYTF; CDR3 DNA: TGTGCCAGCAGCTTGGCCGGGGCAGGGGGCGATGGCTACACCTTC
J gene: TRBJ2-5; clone size: few; V gene: TRBV7-9; D gene: .; CDR3 protein: CASSSSSRGWETQYF; CDR3 DNA: TGTGCCAGCAGCTCCTCCAGCAGAGGTTGGGAGACCCAGTACTTC
J gene: TRBJ1-5; clone size: .; V gene: TRBV28; D gene: TRBD1; CDR3 protein: CASSPHQGQGANQPQHF; CDR3 DNA: TGTGCCAGCAGCCCGCACCAGGGACAGGGGGCTAATCAGCCCCAGCATTTT
J gene: TRBJ2-6; clone size: .; V gene: TRBV21-1; D gene: .; CDR3 protein: CASSEAGQADSGANVLTF; CDR3 DNA: TGTGCCAGCAGCGAGGCCGGACAGGCGGACTCTGGGGCCAACGTCCTGACTTTC
J gene: TRBJ2-3; clone size: .; V gene: TRBV18; D gene: .; CDR3 protein: CASHLRIAGSDTQYF; CDR3 DNA: TGTGCCAGCCACTTACGGATTGCAGGGTCAGATACGCAGTATTTT
J gene: TRBJ2-7; clone size: .; V gene: TRBV29-1; D gene: TRBD2; CDR3 protein: CSQAGVIIYEQYF; CDR3 DNA: TGCAGCCAGGCGGGAGTTATTATCTACGAGCAGTACTTC
J gene: TRBJ2-3; clone size: .; V gene: TRBV4-2; D gene: TRBD1; CDR3 protein: CASSQVRGRTDTDTQYF; CDR3 DNA: TGTGCCAGCAGCCAAGTTAGGGGGCGTACTGACACAGATACGCAGTATTTT
J gene: TRBJ2-7; clone size: .; V gene: TRBV19; D gene: .; CDR3 protein: CASMDGRVSNEQYF; CDR3 DNA: TGTGCCAGTATGGACGGGCGGGTGTCGAACGAGCAGTACTTC
J gene: TRBJ2-7; clone size: .; V gene: TRBV7-7; D gene: .; CDR3 protein: CASSQSPARADEQYF; CDR3 DNA: TGTGCTAGCAGCCAATCCCCCGCGAGGGCTGACGAGCAGTACTTC
J gene: TRBJ2-3; clone size: .; V gene: TRBV18; D gene: TRBD1; CDR3 protein: CASSRRTGGADTQYF; CDR3 DNA: TGTGCCAGCTCACGCCGAACAGGGGGCGCAGATACGCAGTATTTT
J gene: TRBJ1-3; clone size: .; V gene: TRBV19; D gene: .; CDR3 protein: CASGPKSSGNTIYF; CDR3 DNA: TGTGCCAGTGGGCCAAAGAGCTCTGGAAACACCATATATTTT